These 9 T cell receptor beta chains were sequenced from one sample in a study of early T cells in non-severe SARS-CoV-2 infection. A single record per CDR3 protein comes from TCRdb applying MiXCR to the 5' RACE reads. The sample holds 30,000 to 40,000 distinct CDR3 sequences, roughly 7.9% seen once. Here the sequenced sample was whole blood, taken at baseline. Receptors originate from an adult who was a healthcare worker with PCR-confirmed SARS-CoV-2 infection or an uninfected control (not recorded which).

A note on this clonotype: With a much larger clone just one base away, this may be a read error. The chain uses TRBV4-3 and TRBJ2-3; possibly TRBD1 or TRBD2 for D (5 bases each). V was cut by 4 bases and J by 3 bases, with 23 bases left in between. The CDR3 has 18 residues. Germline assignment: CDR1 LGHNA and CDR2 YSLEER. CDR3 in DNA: TGCGCCAGCAGCCGGGACCTCCTGCGGAAGTCCGTAACAGATACGCAGTATTTT. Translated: CASSRDLLRKSVTDTQYF.

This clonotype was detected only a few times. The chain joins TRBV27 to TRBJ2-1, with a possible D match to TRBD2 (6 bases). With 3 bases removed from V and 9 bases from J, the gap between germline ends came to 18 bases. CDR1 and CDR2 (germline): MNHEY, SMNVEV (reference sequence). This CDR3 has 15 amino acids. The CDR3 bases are TGTGCCAGCAGTTTCCGGGGGAATCGGGGCATTGAGCAGTTCTTC. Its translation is CASSFRGNRGIEQFF.

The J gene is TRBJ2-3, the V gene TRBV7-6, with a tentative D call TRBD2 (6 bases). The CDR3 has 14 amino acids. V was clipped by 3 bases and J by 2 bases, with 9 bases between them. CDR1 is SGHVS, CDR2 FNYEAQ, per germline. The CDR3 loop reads CASSFGTYTDTQYF. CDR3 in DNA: TGTGCCAGCAGCTTCGGGACTTACACAGATACGCAGTATTTT.

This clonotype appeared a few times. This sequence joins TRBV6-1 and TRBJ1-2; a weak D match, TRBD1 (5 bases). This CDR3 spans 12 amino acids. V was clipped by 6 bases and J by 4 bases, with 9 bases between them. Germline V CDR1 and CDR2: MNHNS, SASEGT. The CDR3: CASSRDGYGYTF. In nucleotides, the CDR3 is TGTGCCAGCAGCCGGGACGGCTATGGCTACACCTTC.

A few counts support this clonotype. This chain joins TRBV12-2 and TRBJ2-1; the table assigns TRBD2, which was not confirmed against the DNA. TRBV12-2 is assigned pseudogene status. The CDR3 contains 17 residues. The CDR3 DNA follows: TGTGCAAGTCGCTTATGGTCTAGCGGGGGGGTTTACAATGAGCAGTTCTTC. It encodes CASRLWSSGGVYNEQFF.

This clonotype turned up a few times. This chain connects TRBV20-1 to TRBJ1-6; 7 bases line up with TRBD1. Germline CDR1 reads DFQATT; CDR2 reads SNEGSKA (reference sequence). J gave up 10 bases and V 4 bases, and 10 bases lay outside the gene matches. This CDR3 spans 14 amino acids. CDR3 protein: CSATQLDRESPLHF. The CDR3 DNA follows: TGCAGTGCTACCCAGCTAGACAGGGAATCACCCCTCCACTTT.

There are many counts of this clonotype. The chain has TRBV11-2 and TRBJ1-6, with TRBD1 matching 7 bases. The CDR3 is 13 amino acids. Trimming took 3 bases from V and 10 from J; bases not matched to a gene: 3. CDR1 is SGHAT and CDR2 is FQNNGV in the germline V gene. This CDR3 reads CASSLTGRSPLHF. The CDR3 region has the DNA TGTGCCAGCAGCTTGACAGGGAGGTCACCCCTCCACTTT.

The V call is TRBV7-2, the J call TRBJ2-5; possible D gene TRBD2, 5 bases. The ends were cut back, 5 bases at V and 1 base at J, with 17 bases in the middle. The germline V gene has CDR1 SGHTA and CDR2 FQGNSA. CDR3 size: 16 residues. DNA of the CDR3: TGTGCCAGCAGCGCGGCCCTAGCTTACGGCCAAGAGACCCAGTACTTC. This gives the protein CASSAALAYGQETQYF.

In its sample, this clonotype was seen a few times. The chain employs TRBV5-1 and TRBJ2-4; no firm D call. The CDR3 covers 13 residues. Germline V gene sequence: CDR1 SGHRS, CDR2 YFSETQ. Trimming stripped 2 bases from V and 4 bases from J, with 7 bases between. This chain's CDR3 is CASSFETKNIQYF. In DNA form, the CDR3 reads TGCGCCAGCAGCTTTGAGACTAAAAACATTCAGTACTTC.